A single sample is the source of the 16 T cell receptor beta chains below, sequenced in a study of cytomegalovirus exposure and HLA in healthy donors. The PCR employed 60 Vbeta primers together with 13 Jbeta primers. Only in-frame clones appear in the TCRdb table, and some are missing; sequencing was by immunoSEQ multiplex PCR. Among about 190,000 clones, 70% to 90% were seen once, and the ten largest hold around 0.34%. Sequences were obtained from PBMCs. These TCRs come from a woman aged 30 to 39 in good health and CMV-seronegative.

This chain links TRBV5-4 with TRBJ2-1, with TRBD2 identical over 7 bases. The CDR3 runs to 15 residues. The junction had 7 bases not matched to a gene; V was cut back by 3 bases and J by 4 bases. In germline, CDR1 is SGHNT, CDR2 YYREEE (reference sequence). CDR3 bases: TGTGCCAGCAGCTCTCAGAGCGGGGCGTACAATGAGCAGTTCTTC. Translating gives CASSSQSGAYNEQFF.

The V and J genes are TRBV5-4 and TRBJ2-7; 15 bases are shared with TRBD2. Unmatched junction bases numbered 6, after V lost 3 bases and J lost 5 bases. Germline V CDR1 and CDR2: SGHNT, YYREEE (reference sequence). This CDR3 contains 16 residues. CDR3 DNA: TGTGCCAGCAGCTCAGAGGGGACTAGCGGGAGGAACGAGCAGTACTTC. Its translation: CASSSEGTSGRNEQYF. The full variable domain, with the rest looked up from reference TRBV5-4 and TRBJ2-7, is ETGVTQSPTHLIKTRGQQVTLRCSSQSGHNTVSWYQQALGQGPQFIFQYYREEENGRGNFPPRFSGLQFPNYSSELNVNALELDDSALYLCASSSEGTSGRNEQYFGPGTRLTVT.

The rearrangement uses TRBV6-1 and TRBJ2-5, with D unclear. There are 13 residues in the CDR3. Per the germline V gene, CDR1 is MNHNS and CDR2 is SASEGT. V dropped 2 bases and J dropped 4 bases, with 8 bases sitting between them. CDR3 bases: TGTGCCAGCAGTGAATTAGCTGGAGAGACCCAGTACTTC. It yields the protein CASSELAGETQYF.

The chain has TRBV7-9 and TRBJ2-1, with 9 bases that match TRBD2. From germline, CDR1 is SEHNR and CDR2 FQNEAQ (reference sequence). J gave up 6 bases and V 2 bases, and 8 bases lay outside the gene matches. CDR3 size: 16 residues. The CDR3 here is CASSLWGGRGANEQFF. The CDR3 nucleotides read TGTGCCAGCAGCTTATGGGGCGGGAGGGGTGCCAATGAGCAGTTCTTC.

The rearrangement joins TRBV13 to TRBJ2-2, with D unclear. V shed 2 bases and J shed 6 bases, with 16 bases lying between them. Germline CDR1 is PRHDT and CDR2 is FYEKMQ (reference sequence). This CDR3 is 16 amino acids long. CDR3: CASSLRLGASAGELFF. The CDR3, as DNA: TGTGCCAGCAGCTTAAGGTTAGGAGCGTCCGCCGGGGAGCTGTTTTTT.

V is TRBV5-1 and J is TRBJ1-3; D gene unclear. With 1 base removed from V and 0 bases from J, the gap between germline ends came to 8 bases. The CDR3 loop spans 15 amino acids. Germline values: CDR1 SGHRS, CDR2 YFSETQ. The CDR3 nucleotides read TGCGCCAGCAGCTTGATATCAGGCTCTGGAAACACCATATATTTT. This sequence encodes CASSLISGSGNTIYF.

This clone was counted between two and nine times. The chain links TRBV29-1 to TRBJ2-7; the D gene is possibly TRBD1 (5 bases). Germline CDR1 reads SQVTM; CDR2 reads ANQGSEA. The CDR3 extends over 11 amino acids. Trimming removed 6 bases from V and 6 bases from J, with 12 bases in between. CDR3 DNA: TGCAGCGTCCACCAGGGTGTCGAGCAGTACTTC. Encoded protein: CSVHQGVEQYF.

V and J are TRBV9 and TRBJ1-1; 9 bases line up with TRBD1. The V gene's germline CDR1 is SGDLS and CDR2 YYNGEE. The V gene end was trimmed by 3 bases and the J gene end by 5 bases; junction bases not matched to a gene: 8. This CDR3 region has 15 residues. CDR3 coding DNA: TGTGCCAGCAGCGATTACCGGGACAGGGAAACTGAAGCTTTCTTT. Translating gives CASSDYRDRETEAFF.

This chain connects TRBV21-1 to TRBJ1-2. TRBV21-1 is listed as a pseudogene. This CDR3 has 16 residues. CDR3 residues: CASSNPNGHRENGYTF. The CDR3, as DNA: TGTGCCAGCAGCAACCCAAACGGACACCGGGAGAATGGCTACACCTTC.

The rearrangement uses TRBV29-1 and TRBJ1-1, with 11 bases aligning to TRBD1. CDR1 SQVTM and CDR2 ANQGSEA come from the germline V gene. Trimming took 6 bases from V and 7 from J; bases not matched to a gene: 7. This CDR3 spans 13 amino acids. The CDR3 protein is CSVLGQGANEAFF. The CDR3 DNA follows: TGCAGCGTCCTCGGACAGGGGGCTAATGAAGCTTTCTTT.

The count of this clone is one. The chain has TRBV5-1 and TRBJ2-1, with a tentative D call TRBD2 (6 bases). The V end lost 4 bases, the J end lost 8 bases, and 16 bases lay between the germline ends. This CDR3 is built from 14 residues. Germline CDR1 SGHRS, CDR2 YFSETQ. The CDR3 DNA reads TGCGCCAGCAGCCACGGGACTCGGGCGGATGAGCAGTTCTTC. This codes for CASSHGTRADEQFF.

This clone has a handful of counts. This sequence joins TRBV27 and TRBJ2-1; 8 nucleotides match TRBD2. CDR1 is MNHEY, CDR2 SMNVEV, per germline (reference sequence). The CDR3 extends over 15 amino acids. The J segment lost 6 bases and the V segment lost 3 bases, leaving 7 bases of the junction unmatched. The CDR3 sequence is CASSFRPGGPNEQFF. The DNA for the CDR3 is TGTGCCAGCAGTTTTCGGCCGGGAGGGCCCAATGAGCAGTTCTTC.

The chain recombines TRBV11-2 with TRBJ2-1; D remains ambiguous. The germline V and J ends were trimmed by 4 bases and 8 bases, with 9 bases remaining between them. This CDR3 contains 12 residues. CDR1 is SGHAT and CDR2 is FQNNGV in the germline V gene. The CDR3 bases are TGTGCCAGCAGCTCGTTTGTTTATGAGCAGTTCTTC. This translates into CASSSFVYEQFF.

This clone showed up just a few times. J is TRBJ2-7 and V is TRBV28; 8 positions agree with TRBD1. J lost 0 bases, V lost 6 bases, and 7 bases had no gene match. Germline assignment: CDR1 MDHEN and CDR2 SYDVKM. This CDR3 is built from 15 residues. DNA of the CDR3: TGTGCCAGCAGGAACCAGGGGGCGAACTCCTACGAGCAGTACTTC. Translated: CASRNQGANSYEQYF.

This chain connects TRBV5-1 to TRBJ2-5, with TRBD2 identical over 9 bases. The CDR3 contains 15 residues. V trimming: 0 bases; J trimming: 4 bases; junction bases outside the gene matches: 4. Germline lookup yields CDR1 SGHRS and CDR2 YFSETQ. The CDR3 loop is CASSLEAGGGETQYF. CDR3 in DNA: TGCGCCAGCAGCTTGGAAGCGGGAGGAGGAGAGACCCAGTACTTC.

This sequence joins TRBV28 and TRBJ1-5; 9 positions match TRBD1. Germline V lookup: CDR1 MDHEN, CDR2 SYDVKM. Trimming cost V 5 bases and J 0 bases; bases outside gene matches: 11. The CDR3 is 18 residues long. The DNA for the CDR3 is TGTGCCAGCAGTCGGACAGGGGCGAAAATATATAGCAATCAGCCCCAGCATTTT. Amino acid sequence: CASSRTGAKIYSNQPQHF.